Listed below are T cell receptor beta chains from one sample, sequenced in a study of graft-versus-host responses after intestinal transplantation. No antigen is known for these receptors. Produced via immunoSEQ multiplex PCR; TCRdb's table is partial and in-frame only. This sample has fewer than 60,000 clones, with roughly 80% found just once. The specimen comprised unstimulated CD4+ T cells sorted from spleen or lymph node cells, sampled before transplant. These receptors all stem from a human donor who was the organ donor for an intestinal transplant. Both conserved end residues are part of each CDR3. A D gene is named only where the DNA matches it firmly. Some rows have no size entry. The others give once, few or many, or a class for an expanded clone.

>.|TRBJ1-2|.|TRBV5-7
CASSLEGPDFLQCYGYTF
TGTGCCAGCAGCTTGGAGGGGCCCGACTTCCTCCAGTGCTATGGCTACACCTTC
>.|TRBJ1-2|.|TRBV6-6
CASTQGRYTF
TGTGCCAGCACCCAGGGCCGCTACACCTTC
>.|TRBJ1-6|.|TRBV15
CATSRAYRELLHF
TGTGCCACCAGCAGAGCGTATAGGGAACTCCTCCACTTT
>.|TRBJ2-3|.|TRBV10-1
CASSESKGGQGTDTQYF
TGCGCCAGCAGTGAGTCGAAGGGGGGCCAGGGCACAGATACGCAGTATTTT
>.|TRBJ1-1|.|TRBV27
CASSPEGNTEAFF
TGTGCCAGCAGTCCCGAAGGGAACACTGAAGCTTTCTTT
>.|TRBJ2-3|.|TRBV6-5
CASSYGGGSTDTQYF
TGTGCCAGCAGTTACGGAGGGGGTAGCACAGATACGCAGTATTTT
>.|TRBJ2-1|.|TRBV6-5
CASSRGPWNEQFF
TGTGCCAGCAGCCGAGGGCCTTGGAATGAGCAGTTCTTC
>.|TRBJ2-3|TRBD2|TRBV9
CASSVEGGALATQYF
TGTGCCAGCAGCGTAGAGGGAGGGGCCTTGGCTACGCAGTATTTT
>.|TRBJ2-2|.|TRBV7-2
CASSLVGGRGTGELFF
TGTGCCAGCAGCTTAGTGGGGGGGCGGGGCACCGGGGAGCTGTTTTTT
>.|TRBJ2-1|.|TRBV30
CAWSATSNEQFF
TGTGCCTGGAGTGCCACGAGCAATGAGCAGTTCTTC
>.|TRBJ1-1|.|TRBV5-4
CASSLAGIGSGVEAFF
TGTGCCAGCAGCTTGGCCGGTATCGGTTCCGGGGTTGAAGCTTTCTTT
>.|TRBJ2-3|TRBD2|TRBV4-3
CASSPNPSGPSTDTQYF
TGCGCCAGCAGCCCCAACCCTAGCGGGCCTAGCACAGATACGCAGTATTTT
>.|TRBJ2-1|.|TRBV11-2
CASSLQLRQGRAGGEQFF
TGTGCCAGCAGCTTACAGTTGAGACAGGGGAGGGCGGGCGGTGAGCAGTTCTTC
>.|TRBJ1-6|TRBD1|TRBV12-5
CASGLATGVVYNSPLHF
TGTGCTAGTGGTTTGGCTACAGGGGTCGTCTATAATTCACCCCTCCACTTT
>once|TRBJ1-2|TRBD1|TRBV23-1
CASSRGQGKANYGYTF
TGCGCCAGCAGCCGGGGACAGGGAAAAGCTAACTATGGCTACACCTTC
>.|TRBJ2-1|.|TRBV21-1
CASSKSILAGGIYNEQFF
TGTGCCAGCAGCAAATCGATACTAGCGGGAGGGATCTACAATGAGCAGTTCTTC
>.|TRBJ1-6|.|TRBV10-3
CAISEVPGDNSPLHF
TGTGCCATCAGTGAGGTTCCAGGGGATAATTCACCCCTCCACTTT
>.|TRBJ1-1|.|TRBV6-5
CASGYTEAFF
TGTGCCAGCGGTTACACTGAAGCTTTCTTT
>.|TRBJ2-5|.|TRBV9
CASSARDSLLGEVTQYF
TGTGCCAGCAGCGCCCGGGACTCCCTACTTGGGGAAGTGACCCAGTACTTC
>.|TRBJ1-1|TRBD1|TRBV19
CASSLGQATEAFF
TGTGCCAGTAGTTTGGGACAGGCCACTGAAGCTTTCTTT
>few|TRBJ1-3|TRBD1|TRBV19
CASSITGDSGNTIYF
TGTGCCAGTAGTATCACAGGGGACTCTGGAAACACCATATATTTT
>.|TRBJ1-1|TRBD1|TRBV4-2
CASTWTGGNTEAFF
TGTGCCAGCACCTGGACAGGGGGGAACACTGAAGCTTTCTTT
>.|TRBJ1-6|.|TRBV30
CAWRGGSSSPLHF
TGTGCCTGGAGGGGGGGCAGTAGTTCACCCCTCCACTTT
>.|TRBJ2-7|TRBD1|TRBV7-2
CASSLADRGRVGYEQYF
TGTGCCAGCAGCTTAGCCGACAGGGGGAGGGTAGGCTACGAGCAGTACTTC
>.|TRBJ2-5|TRBD2|TRBV5-8
CASRYGIYQGGETQYF
TGTGCCAGCAGATATGGGATTTACCAGGGAGGGGAGACCCAGTACTTC
>.|TRBJ1-3|.|TRBV30
CAWIPWGAGNTIYF
TGTGCCTGGATTCCGTGGGGAGCCGGAAACACCATATATTTT
>.|TRBJ2-1|.|TRBV7-9
CASSPDRSSYNEQFF
TGTGCCAGCAGTCCAGACAGGAGCTCCTACAATGAGCAGTTCTTC
>.|TRBJ2-1|TRBD2|TRBV11-2
CASSSGTSNYNEQFF
TGTGCCAGCAGCTCCGGGACTAGTAACTACAATGAGCAGTTCTTC
>.|TRBJ2-3|TRBD2|TRBV4-3
CASRWKRGGDTQYF
TGCGCCAGCAGGTGGAAGCGGGGTGGTGATACGCAGTATTTT
>.|TRBJ1-1|.|TRBV11-2
CASSLELNTEAFF
TGTGCCAGCAGCTTAGAGCTGAACACTGAAGCTTTCTTT
>.|TRBJ1-2|.|TRBV5-4
CASSLGQKSYGYTF
TGTGCCAGCAGCTTGGGACAGAAGAGTTATGGCTACACCTTC
>.|TRBJ2-1|TRBD1|TRBV23-1
CASSLNRGLEQFF
TGCGCCAGCAGTCTAAACAGGGGGCTAGAGCAGTTCTTC
>.|TRBJ1-1|.|TRBV6-1
CASRAQDRMNTEAFF
TGTGCCAGCAGGGCCCAAGACAGAATGAACACTGAAGCTTTCTTT
>.|TRBJ2-1|TRBD2|TRBV10-3
CAISGTSDEQFF
TGTGCCATCAGTGGGACTAGCGATGAGCAGTTCTTC
>.|TRBJ2-7|TRBD1|TRBV30
CAWSHGTGVYEQYF
TGTGCCTGGAGTCACGGGACAGGGGTATACGAGCAGTACTTC
>.|TRBJ1-3|.|TRBV30
CAWSFLQGNTIYF
TGTGCCTGGAGTTTTCTTCAGGGAAACACCATATATTTT
>.|TRBJ1-3|.|TRBV30
CAWSVAQSGNTIYF
TGTGCCTGGAGTGTGGCCCAAAGTGGAAACACCATATATTTT
>.|TRBJ2-7|.|TRBV9
CASSAEVTRDRPYEQYF
TGTGCCAGCAGCGCCGAGGTGACTCGAGACAGGCCCTACGAGCAGTACTTC
>.|TRBJ2-2|TRBD2|TRBV10-1
CASSEASGRPNTGELFF
TGCGCCAGCAGTGAGGCTAGCGGGAGACCGAACACCGGGGAGCTGTTTTTT
>.|TRBJ1-6|.|TRBV9
CASSVAGHNSPLHF
TGTGCCAGCAGCGTAGCAGGGCATAATTCACCCCTCCACTTT
>.|TRBJ2-2|.|TRBV7-2
CASSLKYQGGELFF
TGTGCCAGCAGCTTAAAGTACCAGGGAGGGGAGCTGTTTTTT
>.|TRBJ2-5|.|TRBV20-1
CSAGMLETQYF
TGCAGTGCTGGCATGCTGGAGACCCAGTACTTC
>.|TRBJ1-1|.|TRBV4-1
CASSQDHRGQVSAFF
TGCGCCAGCAGCCAAGATCATCGTGGGCAGGTATCAGCTTTCTTT
>once|TRBJ1-1|.|TRBV6-5
CASSYSQNTEAFF
TGTGCCAGCAGTTACTCGCAGAACACTGAAGCTTTCTTT
>.|TRBJ2-7|TRBD1|TRBV11-2
CASSRQGYEQYF
TGTGCCAGCAGCAGACAGGGGTACGAGCAGTACTTC
>.|TRBJ2-1|.|TRBV14
CASSRATYNEQFF
TGTGCCAGCAGCCGGGCTACATACAATGAGCAGTTCTTC
>.|TRBJ2-2|.|TRBV19
CASSIVGGSGELFF
TGTGCCAGTAGTATAGTAGGGGGTTCGGGGGAGCTGTTTTTT
>.|TRBJ1-5|.|TRBV5-1
CASSSEGGKNQPQHF
TGCGCCAGCAGCTCGGAGGGCGGGAAGAATCAGCCCCAGCATTTT
>.|TRBJ2-3|TRBD1|TRBV5-6
CASSLTGGLGTDTQYF
TGTGCCAGCAGCTTGACAGGGGGTTTAGGGACAGATACGCAGTATTTT
>once|TRBJ1-1|.|TRBV27
CASSLDSNTEAFF
TGTGCCAGCAGTTTAGACAGCAACACTGAAGCTTTCTTT
>.|TRBJ2-6|.|TRBV19
CASAIGANVLTF
TGTGCCAGCGCGATAGGGGCCAACGTCCTGACTTTC
>.|TRBJ2-6|.|TRBV2
CASSPLSGANVLTF
TGTGCCAGCAGTCCTCTCTCTGGGGCCAACGTCCTGACTTTC
>.|TRBJ2-3|TRBD1|TRBV6-1
CASREQGAHTDTQYF
TGTGCCAGCAGGGAACAGGGGGCCCACACAGATACGCAGTATTTT
>.|TRBJ2-7|.|TRBV6-5
CASSPISGSNYEQYF
TGTGCCAGCAGTCCTATCTCAGGGAGTAACTACGAGCAGTACTTC
>few|TRBJ2-1|TRBD2|TRBV7-2
CASSLGSGAGGSTEQFF
TGTGCCAGCAGCTTGGGCTCGGGAGCGGGGGGAAGTACTGAGCAGTTCTTC